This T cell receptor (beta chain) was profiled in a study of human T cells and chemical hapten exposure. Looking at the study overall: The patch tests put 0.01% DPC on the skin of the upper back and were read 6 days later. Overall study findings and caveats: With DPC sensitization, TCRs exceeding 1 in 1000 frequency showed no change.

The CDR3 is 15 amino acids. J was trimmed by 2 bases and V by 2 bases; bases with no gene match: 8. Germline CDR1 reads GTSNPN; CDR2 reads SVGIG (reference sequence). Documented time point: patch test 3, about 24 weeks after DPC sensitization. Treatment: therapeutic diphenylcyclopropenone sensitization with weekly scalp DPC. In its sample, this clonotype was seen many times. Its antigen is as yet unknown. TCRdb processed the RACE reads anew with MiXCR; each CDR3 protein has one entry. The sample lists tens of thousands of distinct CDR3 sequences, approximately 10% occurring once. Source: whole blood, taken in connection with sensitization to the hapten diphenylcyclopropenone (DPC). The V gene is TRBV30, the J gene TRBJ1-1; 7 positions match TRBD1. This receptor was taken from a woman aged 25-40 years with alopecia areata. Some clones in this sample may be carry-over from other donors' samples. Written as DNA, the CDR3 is TGTGCCTGGAGTTCTCTCGGGACAGTTAACACTGAAGCTTTCTTT. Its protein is CAWSSLGTVNTEAFF. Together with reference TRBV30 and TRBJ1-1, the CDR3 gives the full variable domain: SQTIHQWPATLVQPVGSPLSLECTVEGTSNPNLYWYRQAAGRGLQLLFYSVGIGQISSEVPQNLSASRPQDRQFILSSKKLLLSDSGFYLCAWSSLGTVNTEAFFGQGTRLTVV.